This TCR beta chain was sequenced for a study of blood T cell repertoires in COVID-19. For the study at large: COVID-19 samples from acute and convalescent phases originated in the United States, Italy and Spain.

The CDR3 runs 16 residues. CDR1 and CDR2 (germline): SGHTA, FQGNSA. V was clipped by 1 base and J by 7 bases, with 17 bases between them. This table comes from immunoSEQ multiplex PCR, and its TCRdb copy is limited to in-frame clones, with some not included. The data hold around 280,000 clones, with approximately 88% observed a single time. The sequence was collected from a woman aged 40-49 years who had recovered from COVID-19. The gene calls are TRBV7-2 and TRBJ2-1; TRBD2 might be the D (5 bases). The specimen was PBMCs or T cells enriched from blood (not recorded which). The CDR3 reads CASSLDGSRSANEQFF. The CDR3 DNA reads TGTGCCAGCAGCTTAGATGGGAGTAGGTCCGCGAATGAGCAGTTCTTC.